A single T cell receptor beta chain is shown here with its context. Its antigen is not identified. Data came from immunoSEQ multiplex PCR; TCRdb stores just in-frame clones and leaves some out. Found here are over 15,000 clones, roughly 91% of them singletons; the top ten hold around 49%. The sample comes from a study of OX40 agonist ivuxolimab in advanced cancers. Overall study context: Earlier anti-PD-1, anti-PD-L1 or anti-CTLA-4 therapy was permitted; about 38% had received some. Study-level points and caveats: The work left the antigen specificity of expanded peripheral T cells undetermined.

V was shortened by 0 bases and J by 5 bases, with 13 bases between the two germline ends. Looked up from germline, CDR1 is SEHNR and CDR2 is FQNEAQ (reference sequence). This CDR3 is 15 amino acids long. The material was CD4+ or CD8+ T cells sorted from blood, obtained in a trial of the OX40 agonist ivuxolimab. The origin of this receptor is an adult with an advanced solid tumor such as melanoma, head and neck, liver or kidney cancer. The chain couples TRBV7-9 to TRBJ1-2; tentatively, D is TRBD1 (5 bases). The CDR3 nucleotides read TGTGCCAGCAGCTTAGCCTGGTCAGGGCCTTATGGCTACACCTTC. It specifies CASSLAWSGPYGYTF.